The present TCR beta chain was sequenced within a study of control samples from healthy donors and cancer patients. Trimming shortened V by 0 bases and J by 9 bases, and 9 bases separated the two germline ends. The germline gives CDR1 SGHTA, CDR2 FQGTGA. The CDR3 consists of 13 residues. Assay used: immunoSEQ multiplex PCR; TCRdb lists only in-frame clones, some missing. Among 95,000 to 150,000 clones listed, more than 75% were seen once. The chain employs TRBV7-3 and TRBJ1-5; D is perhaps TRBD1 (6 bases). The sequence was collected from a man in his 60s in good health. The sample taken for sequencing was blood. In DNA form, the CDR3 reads TGTGCCAGCAGCTTAACGTTAGGGGGGCCCCAGCATTTT. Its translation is CASSLTLGGPQHF.